This TCR beta chain comes out of a study of tumor-infiltrating lymphocytes in primary liver carcinoma. On the study more broadly: Donors underwent surgery for histopathologically diagnosed primary liver carcinoma. Productive TCRbeta read counts per sample ran from roughly 3.8 to 7.5 million and were similar across tissue types. Spanning 30 to 69 years of age, the patients were men and women.

On this clonotype itself: Its antigen is unidentified. At one end, the junction sequence differs from germline, possibly due to a read error.

Study conclusions and caveats: Reduced overlap was seen in tumor-adjacent and tumor-blood pairs versus tumor region pairs.

Total RNA amounting to roughly 480 ng was the source from which TCR beta cDNA was made with a constant-region primer. Libraries covering TCR beta were generated through three nested multiplex PCR rounds (using a slightly modified ARM-PCR). The first two PCR rounds, around 10 cycles each, used TRBV1-TRBV30 forward primers and a C-beta reverse primer. TCRdb re-derived calls from the multiplex PCR reads in MiXCR, one entry per CDR3 protein. This sample has 250,000 to 350,000 distinct CDR3 sequences, with around three fifths found just once. Germline V lookup: CDR1 SQVTM, CDR2 ANQGSEA. This CDR3 has 14 residues. For blood RNA, unsorted whole blood served as the source, and germline DNA was extracted too.

The sequencing sample was made of peripheral blood. The source of this sequence is a woman in her twenties or thirties with primary liver carcinoma and hepatitis B virus infection. The chain recombines TRBV29-1 with TRBJ2-7, with D hard to call. This chain's CDR3 is CSVENPGRSYEQYF. The CDR3 nucleotides read TGCAGTGTTGAAAACCCAGGAAGATCCTACGAGCAGTACTTC.